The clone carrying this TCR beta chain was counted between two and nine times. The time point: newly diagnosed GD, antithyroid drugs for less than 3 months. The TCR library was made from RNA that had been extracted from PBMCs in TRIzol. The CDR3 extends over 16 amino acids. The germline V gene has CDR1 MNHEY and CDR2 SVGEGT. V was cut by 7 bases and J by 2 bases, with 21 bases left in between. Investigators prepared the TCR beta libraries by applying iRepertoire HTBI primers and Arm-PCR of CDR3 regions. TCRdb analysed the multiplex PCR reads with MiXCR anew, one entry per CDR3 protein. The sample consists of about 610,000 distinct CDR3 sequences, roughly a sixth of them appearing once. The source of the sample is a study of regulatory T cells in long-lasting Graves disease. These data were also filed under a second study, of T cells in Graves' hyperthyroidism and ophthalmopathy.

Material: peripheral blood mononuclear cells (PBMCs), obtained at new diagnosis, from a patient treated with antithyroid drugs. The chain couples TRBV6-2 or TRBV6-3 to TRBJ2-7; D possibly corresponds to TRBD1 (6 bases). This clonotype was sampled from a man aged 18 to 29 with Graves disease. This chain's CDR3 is CASTRGGVLSAYEQYF. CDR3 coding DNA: TGTGCCAGCACCCGAGGGGGAGTCCTATCCGCCTACGAGCAGTACTTC.